The 32 T cell receptor beta chains below all came from one sample that was sequenced in a study of beta chain features in type 1 diabetes. Sequencing targeted expressed TCRB transcripts, as all isolated RNA had been reverse transcribed. The method was immunoSEQ multiplex PCR; TCRdb's version includes in-frame clones alone and lacks a portion of them. There are about 900,000 clones in the sample; roughly 17% occur only once, and 0.023% lies in the top ten. Sequencing was performed on naive CD4+ T cells from blood. Every receptor here comes from a woman in her late teens or twenties in good health.

As for this clone: This sample also contains other DNA sequences that code for the same CDR3. The V gene is TRBV5-4, the J gene TRBJ2-1; 11 positions match TRBD2. From germline, CDR1 is SGHNT and CDR2 YYREEE (reference sequence). The CDR3 sequence is 15 residues long. V shed 4 bases and J 3 bases; nucleotides not matched to a gene: 3. The DNA of the CDR3 is TGTGCCAGCAGCCCGGGACTAGCGGACTACAATGAGCAGTTCTTC. Translated, it gives CASSPGLADYNEQFF.

A few counts support this clone. The rearrangement uses TRBV9 and TRBJ2-3, with TRBD2 matching over 7 bases. Looked up from germline, CDR1 is SGDLS and CDR2 is YYNGEE. J gave up 3 bases and V 6 bases, and 7 bases lay outside the gene matches. This CDR3 contains 14 residues. CDR3 residues: CASTTGGNTDTQYF. The CDR3 nucleotides are TGTGCCAGCACAACGGGAGGTAATACAGATACGCAGTATTTT.

The genes are TRBV2 and TRBJ2-3; TRBD2 aligns across 13 bases. Germline assignment: CDR1 SNHLY and CDR2 FYNNEI. With 4 bases clipped from V and 5 bases from J, the junction kept 3 bases outside the gene matches. The CDR3 consists of 15 residues. CDR3 nucleotides: TGTGCCAGCAGTGGGACTAGCGGGAGCGTAGATACGCAGTATTTT. Translated, it gives CASSGTSGSVDTQYF.

The V call is TRBV15, the J call TRBJ2-1, with a possible D match to TRBD1 (5 bases). Germline loops: CDR1 LNHNV, CDR2 YYDKDF (reference sequence). The CDR3 extends over 13 amino acids. Trimming shortened V by 5 bases and J by 4 bases, and 9 bases separated the two germline ends. The CDR3: CATSHDSYNEQFF. The CDR3 bases are TGTGCCACCAGCCATGACAGTTACAATGAGCAGTTCTTC.

This clone has only a few counts. This rearrangement joins TRBV15 to TRBJ1-2; TRBD1 matches 8 bases. Germline assignment: CDR1 LNHNV and CDR2 YYDKDF (reference sequence). The V gene end was trimmed by 3 bases and the J gene end by 7 bases; junction bases not matched to a gene: 4. There are 13 residues in the CDR3. CDR3 DNA sequence: TGTGCCACCAGCAGGGACAGGGCTCTTGGCTACACCTTC. It yields the protein CATSRDRALGYTF.

With respect to this clone: At one end the junction does not follow the germline gene, possibly because of a read error. The J gene is TRBJ2-1, the V gene TRBV25-1; 7 positions match TRBD2. The CDR3 length is 14 residues. Germline CDR1 and CDR2: MGHDK and SYGVNS. CDR3 protein: CASSDLRASGKVIF. DNA for the CDR3: TGTGCCAGCAGTGATCTAAGGGCTAGCGGCAAGGTGATCTTC.

A few counts support this clone. The V and J genes are TRBV11-1 and TRBJ1-2, with 7 nucleotides matching TRBD1. Germline-derived CDR1 and CDR2 are SGHAT and FQDESV (reference sequence). V was clipped by 1 base and J by 6 bases; unmatched bases: 8. This CDR3 comprises 15 residues. The CDR3 nucleotides are TGTGCCAGCAGCTTAGAGGGACAGTCTACTGATGGCTACACCTTC. Translation: CASSLEGQSTDGYTF.

This clone was observed a few times. V gene TRBV6-5 combines with J gene TRBJ1-1; 9 bases fit TRBD1. V was pared by 0 bases and J by 7 bases, with 3 bases of the junction left unmatched. CDR3 length: 14 amino acids. Germline V gene sequence: CDR1 MNHEY, CDR2 SVGAGI. Here the CDR3 DNA reads TGTGCCAGCAGTTACTCTCCGGGACAGGGTGAAGCTTTCTTT. Protein: CASSYSPGQGEAFF.

In this sample, this clone turned up a few times. This chain joins TRBV5-1 and TRBJ2-1; no clear D. Trimming removed 7 bases from V and 3 bases from J, with 11 bases in between. Germline V gene sequence: CDR1 SGHRS, CDR2 YFSETQ. This CDR3 is 13 amino acids long. DNA for the CDR3: TGCGCCAGCTCGGGTCCGAACTACAATGAGCAGTTCTTC. Amino acid sequence: CASSGPNYNEQFF.

The rearrangement joins TRBV10-3 to TRBJ1-5, with D possibly TRBD1 on 6 matching bases. The CDR3 extends over 15 amino acids. The V gene lost 0 bases and the J gene lost 6 bases, with 12 bases spanning the gap. Looked up from germline, CDR1 is ENHRY and CDR2 is SYGVKD. The CDR3 DNA sequence: TGTGCCATCAGTGAGTCGAGGGGGATAGGTCAGCCCCAGCATTTT. Translating it yields CAISESRGIGQPQHF.

The chain joins TRBV9 to TRBJ1-6; D may be TRBD1 (5 bases). The length of the CDR3 is 16 residues. Germline CDR1 SGDLS, CDR2 YYNGEE. V shed 0 bases and J shed 9 bases, with 16 bases lying between them. CDR3 nucleotide sequence: TGTGCCAGCAGCGTAGAAGCTCCGGGGCGTGGTTCACCCCTCCACTTT. Protein product: CASSVEAPGRGSPLHF.

The chain is built from TRBV5-8 and TRBJ2-1; D gene uncertain. The CDR3 is 13 amino acids. Germline V lookup: CDR1 SGHTS, CDR2 YDEGEE. Trimming took off 4 bases at V and 10 bases at J, with 15 bases between the two ends. CDR3 DNA: TGTGCCAGCAGCCCAGGATCCGTTAGGGAGCAGTTCTTC. Translating it yields CASSPGSVREQFF.

The count of this clone is one. This chain connects TRBV9 to TRBJ2-1; D gene ambiguous. CDR1 is SGDLS and CDR2 is YYNGEE in the germline V gene. Trimming pared 0 bases from V and 0 bases from J, leaving 13 bases between. The CDR3 loop spans 17 amino acids. The CDR3 coding sequence is TGTGCCAGCAGCGTAGAGTTACGCGGTCCCTCCTACAATGAGCAGTTCTTC. This encodes CASSVELRGPSYNEQFF.

This clone was seen more than once but under ten times. The chain couples TRBV27 to TRBJ2-7; unclear D gene. V was cut by 8 bases and J by 0 bases, with 17 bases left in between. Germline loops: CDR1 MNHEY, CDR2 SMNVEV (reference sequence). The CDR3 runs to 15 residues. CDR3 region: CASGPTAQPSYEQYF. CDR3 bases: TGTGCCAGCGGGCCAACAGCCCAACCCTCCTACGAGCAGTACTTC.

This clone was found a few times. The sample holds other DNA sequences that translate to the same CDR3. The rearrangement links TRBV7-2 to TRBJ2-1; 7 positions match TRBD2. The CDR3 has 15 residues. Germline CDR1 and CDR2: SGHTA and FQGNSA. V lost 1 base, J lost 2 bases, and 2 bases stayed unmatched. As DNA, the CDR3 is TGTGCCAGCAGCTTAGGGGCGGGAGCCTACAATGAGCAGTTCTTC. Protein sequence: CASSLGAGAYNEQFF. Together with reference TRBV7-2 and TRBJ2-1, the CDR3 gives the full variable domain: GAGVSQSPSNKVTEKGKDVELRCDPISGHTALYWYRQSLGQGLEFLIYFQGNSAPDKSGLPSDRFSAERTGGSVSTLTIQRTQQEDSAVYLCASSLGAGAYNEQFFGPGTRLTVL.

The chain combines TRBV29-1 with TRBJ2-2; maybe TRBD2 (6 bases). Germline CDR1 SQVTM, CDR2 ANQGSEA. The CDR3 has 17 amino acids. V lost 0 bases to trimming and J lost 1 base, with 15 bases between them. The CDR3 region is CSVEDRRGSMNTGELFF. CDR3 coding DNA: TGCAGCGTTGAAGATCGTCGGGGGAGTATGAACACCGGGGAGCTGTTTTTT.

CDR3 DNA sequence: TGTGCCACCTCGTCGCCTGGGGGGATTAATGAAAAACTGTTTTTT. It yields the protein CATSSPGGINEKLFF. The chain combines TRBV28 with TRBJ1-4; tentative D call: TRBD1 (5 bases). The CDR3 sequence is 15 residues long. The V gene lost 10 bases and the J gene lost 4 bases, with 19 bases spanning the gap. Germline CDR1 reads MDHEN; CDR2 reads SYDVKM. The variable domain in full, with the rest retrieved from reference TRBV28 and TRBJ1-4, is DVKVTQSSRYLVKRTGEKVFLECVQDMDHENMFWYRQDPGLGLRLIYFSYDVKMKEKGDIPEGYSVSREKKERFSLILESASTNQTSMYLCATSSPGGINEKLFFGSGTQLSVL.

There are a few counts of this clone. The gene calls are TRBV28 and TRBJ1-5; unclear D gene. This CDR3 is built from 11 residues. Trimming removed 7 bases from V and 5 bases from J, with 6 bases in between. Germline V lookup: CDR1 MDHEN, CDR2 SYDVKM. CDR3 sequence: CASMQDQPQHF. DNA of the CDR3: TGTGCCAGCATGCAGGATCAGCCCCAGCATTTT.

This clone has just a few counts. The gene calls are TRBV7-2 and TRBJ2-7; 13 bases are a match to TRBD2. CDR3 size: 14 residues. CDR1 and CDR2 (germline): SGHTA, FQGNSA. Trimming cost V 5 bases and J 6 bases; bases outside gene matches: 4. Here the CDR3 reads CASSPTSGRGEQYF. CDR3 coding DNA: TGTGCCAGCAGCCCTACTAGCGGGAGGGGCGAGCAGTACTTC. Using reference TRBV7-2 and TRBJ2-7 for the parts outside the CDR3, the full variable domain is GAGVSQSPSNKVTEKGKDVELRCDPISGHTALYWYRQSLGQGLEFLIYFQGNSAPDKSGLPSDRFSAERTGGSVSTLTIQRTQQEDSAVYLCASSPTSGRGEQYFGPGTRLTVT.

V and J are TRBV29-1 and TRBJ2-5, with D possibly being TRBD1 or TRBD2 (5 bases each). Germline V gene data show CDR1 as SQVTM and CDR2 as ANQGSEA. The CDR3 is made up of 15 amino acids. V was pared by 7 bases and J by 4 bases, with 22 bases between. This chain's CDR3 is CSAPSSRDRRETQYF. In DNA, the CDR3 is TGCAGCGCCCCGTCGAGCCGGGACCGGAGAGAGACCCAGTACTTC.

This clone was detected ten times or more. The genes are TRBV7-2 and TRBJ2-2; D may be TRBD1 (6 bases). The CDR3 consists of 14 residues. V dropped 5 bases and J dropped 6 bases, with 13 bases sitting between them. The germline V gene encodes CDR1 SGHTA and CDR2 FQGNSA. The CDR3 region has the DNA TGTGCCAGCAGCGTGCACAGGGACGCCGGGGAGCTGTTTTTT. Protein product: CASSVHRDAGELFF. The full variable domain, its missing parts supplied by reference TRBV7-2 and TRBJ2-2, is GAGVSQSPSNKVTEKGKDVELRCDPISGHTALYWYRQSLGQGLEFLIYFQGNSAPDKSGLPSDRFSAERTGGSVSTLTIQRTQQEDSAVYLCASSVHRDAGELFFGEGSRLTVL.

The J gene is TRBJ2-7, the V gene TRBV15; perhaps TRBD2 as D (6 bases). The CDR3 covers 14 residues. CDR1 is LNHNV and CDR2 is YYDKDF in the germline V gene (reference sequence). Trimming pared 1 base from V and 5 bases from J, leaving 12 bases between. The CDR3 DNA reads as TGTGCCACCAGCAGAGTTGACGGGAGCCACGAGCAGTACTTC. Its protein is CATSRVDGSHEQYF.

The gene calls are TRBV4-2 and TRBJ2-7; 7 bases line up with TRBD2. From germline, CDR1 is LGHNA and CDR2 YNFKEQ. V lost 0 bases, J lost 3 bases, and 5 bases stayed unmatched. The CDR3 spans 15 residues. CDR3 sequence reads: CASSQDEGDYYEQYF. In DNA form, the CDR3 reads TGTGCCAGCAGCCAAGACGAAGGGGACTACTACGAGCAGTACTTC.

This clone was observed a handful of times. The sample has other DNA sequences that encode this CDR3 too. The chain employs TRBV2 and TRBJ2-7; D could derive from TRBD1 or TRBD2 (5 bases each). This CDR3 has 14 amino acids. From germline, CDR1 is SNHLY and CDR2 FYNNEI. V lost 2 bases to trimming and J lost 4 bases, with 12 bases between them. The CDR3 spells CASSETGGLYEQYF. CDR3 bases: TGTGCCAGCAGTGAAACAGGCGGGTTATACGAGCAGTACTTC.

The sample holds a few counts of this clone. The rearrangement uses TRBV28 and TRBJ2-3, with 10 bases matching TRBD2. CDR1 is MDHEN and CDR2 is SYDVKM in the germline V gene. Unmatched junction bases numbered 4, after V lost 5 bases and J lost 5 bases. The CDR3 contains 14 residues. CDR3 protein: CASSRSGRIDTQYF. As DNA, the CDR3 is TGTGCCAGCAGTCGTAGCGGGAGGATAGATACGCAGTATTTT. The whole variable domain, filled in from reference TRBV28 and TRBJ2-3, reads DVKVTQSSRYLVKRTGEKVFLECVQDMDHENMFWYRQDPGLGLRLIYFSYDVKMKEKGDIPEGYSVSREKKERFSLILESASTNQTSMYLCASSRSGRIDTQYFGPGTRLTVL.

This clone was recorded a few times. The rearrangement links TRBV7-3 to TRBJ2-1, with 8 bases that match TRBD2. The V gene end was trimmed by 0 bases and the J gene end by 6 bases; junction bases not matched to a gene: 19. The germline gives CDR1 SGHTA, CDR2 FQGTGA. This CDR3 is built from 20 residues. The CDR3 reads CASSLTGGLGQLAVFNEQFF. The CDR3 DNA follows: TGTGCCAGCAGCTTAACAGGGGGTTTGGGACAACTAGCGGTCTTCAATGAGCAGTTCTTC.

The V call is TRBV18, the J call TRBJ2-2; D is ambiguous. The CDR3 has 17 residues. V was shortened by 0 bases and J by 1 base, with 12 bases between the two germline ends. Per the germline V gene, CDR1 is KGHSH and CDR2 is LQKENI. CDR3 region: CASSPPNRAGNTGELFF. The CDR3 nucleotides read TGTGCCAGCTCACCACCGAATCGGGCAGGGAACACCGGGGAGCTGTTTTTT.

The chain couples TRBV18 to TRBJ2-7; 12 bases align to TRBD1. There are 14 residues in the CDR3. Germline trimming cut 3 bases from V and 6 bases from J; bases unmatched to any gene: 3. Per the germline V gene, CDR1 is KGHSH and CDR2 is LQKENI. The CDR3 DNA reads TGTGCCAGCTCACCCGGGACAGGGGGCCTCGAGCAGTACTTC. This translates into CASSPGTGGLEQYF.

The rearrangement uses TRBV14 and TRBJ2-1, with 8 positions matching TRBD2. The germline CDR1 and CDR2 sequences are SGHDN and FVKESK. The ends lost 4 bases at V and 4 bases at J; junction bases unmatched: 6. The CDR3 consists of 15 residues. The CDR3, as DNA: TGTGCCAGCAGCCCACGACTAGCGAATTACAATGAGCAGTTCTTC. As protein: CASSPRLANYNEQFF.

The V and J genes are TRBV18 and TRBJ2-2, with TRBD2 matching 7 bases. Germline V CDR1 and CDR2: KGHSH, LQKENI. V gave up 5 bases and J gave up 5 bases; unmatched junction bases: 11. The CDR3 runs to 16 residues. The CDR3 loop reads CASSEFASGGTGELFF. The CDR3 bases are TGTGCCAGCTCAGAATTTGCTAGCGGAGGTACCGGGGAGCTGTTTTTT.

In its sample, this clone was seen a few times. Different DNA sequences within this sample yield the same CDR3. The rearrangement joins TRBV18 to TRBJ1-5; D possibly corresponds to TRBD1 (6 bases). Germline V gene sequence: CDR1 KGHSH, CDR2 LQKENI. V was clipped by 3 bases and J by 4 bases, with 7 bases between them. The CDR3 is 13 amino acids. The CDR3: CASSPDRNQPQHF. The CDR3 nucleotides read TGTGCCAGCTCACCGGACAGAAATCAGCCCCAGCATTTT. The whole variable domain, filled in from reference TRBV18 and TRBJ1-5, reads NAGVMQNPRHLVRRRGQEARLRCSPMKGHSHVYWYRQLPEEGLKFMVYLQKENIIDESGMPKERFSAEFPKEGPSILRIQQVVRGDSAAYFCASSPDRNQPQHFGDGTRLSIL.

The sample holds a few counts of this clone. CDR3 nucleotides: TGTGCCAGCATCCCTCCGGGGACAGATACGCAGTATTTT. Its protein is CASIPPGTDTQYF. J is TRBJ2-3 and V is TRBV5-4; a weak D match, TRBD2 (5 bases). This CDR3 spans 13 amino acids. Germline assignment: CDR1 SGHNT and CDR2 YYREEE (reference sequence). Trimming left V 6 bases short and J 3 bases short, with 11 bases between.